This is a list of T cell receptor beta chains from one sample in a study of technical replicates of blood from a few donors. Measured with immunoSEQ multiplex PCR; TCRdb has only the in-frame clones, and not every one. The sample lists tens of thousands of clones; about 93% were seen once. The sequenced material came from T cells isolated from PBMCs. The receptors here all came from a human donor in good health. The CDR3 runs from the conserved cysteine through the conserved F or W. Each record gives: D gene, clone size, V gene, J gene, CDR3 protein, CDR3 DNA. A D gene is named only where the DNA matches it firmly. Not all rows give a size; the values are once, few, many and, for expanded clones, a class.

D: TRBD1
size: once
V: TRBV7-9
J: TRBJ2-3
CDR3: CASGGQGGDTQYF
DNA: TGTGCCAGCGGGGGACAGGGTGGAGATACGCAGTATTTT

D: TRBD1
size: .
V: TRBV5-1
J: TRBJ1-5
CDR3: CASSLQGASNQPQHF
DNA: TGCGCCAGCAGCTTGCAGGGGGCTAGCAATCAGCCCCAGCATTTT

D: .
size: .
V: TRBV25-1
J: TRBJ1-4
CDR3: CASSESPGGINEKLFF
DNA: TGTGCCAGCAGTGAATCTCCCGGGGGGATTAATGAAAAACTGTTTTTT

D: TRBD1
size: .
V: TRBV11-1
J: TRBJ2-7
CDR3: CASSSGQADIEQYF
DNA: TGTGCCAGCAGCTCGGGACAGGCGGATATCGAGCAGTACTTC

D: .
size: .
V: TRBV5-1
J: TRBJ2-3
CDR3: CASSLAGGTGFTDTQYF
DNA: TGCGCCAGCAGCTTGGCCGGGGGGACAGGATTCACAGATACGCAGTATTTT

D: .
size: .
V: TRBV27
J: TRBJ2-5
CDR3: CASSLYGGQETQYF
DNA: TGTGCCAGCAGTTTATACGGGGGACAAGAGACCCAGTACTTC

D: TRBD2
size: .
V: TRBV13
J: TRBJ2-1
CDR3: CASSVTSGGAYNEQFF
DNA: TGTGCCAGCAGCGTCACTAGCGGGGGGGCCTACAATGAGCAGTTCTTC

D: .
size: .
V: TRBV6-5
J: TRBJ2-7
CDR3: CASSYEYFAGVYEQYF
DNA: TGTGCCAGCAGTTATGAATATTTTGCCGGGGTCTATGAGCAGTACTTC

D: .
size: once
V: TRBV28
J: TRBJ2-7
CDR3: CASSSSTPYEQYF
DNA: TGTGCCAGCAGTTCTAGTACCCCTTACGAGCAGTACTTC

D: .
size: .
V: TRBV29-1
J: TRBJ2-2
CDR3: CSVGSAGELFF
DNA: TGCAGCGTTGGCAGTGCCGGGGAGCTGTTTTTT

D: TRBD1
size: .
V: TRBV27
J: TRBJ1-5
CDR3: CASSTRDRLNQPQHF
DNA: TGTGCCAGCAGTACCCGGGACAGATTAAATCAGCCCCAGCATTTT

D: .
size: .
V: TRBV19
J: TRBJ2-3
CDR3: CASSTQRGGTQYF
DNA: TGTGCCAGTAGTACACAGCGAGGGGGTACGCAGTATTTT

D: .
size: .
V: TRBV15
J: TRBJ2-2
CDR3: CATSRDAPANTGELFF
DNA: TGTGCCACCAGCAGAGATGCGCCGGCGAACACCGGGGAGCTGTTTTTT

D: .
size: .
V: TRBV9
J: TRBJ1-1
CDR3: CASSVDGGFEAFF
DNA: TGTGCCAGCAGCGTAGACGGGGGTTTTGAAGCTTTCTTT

D: .
size: .
V: TRBV11-3
J: TRBJ2-7
CDR3: CASSSDWGQYEQYF
DNA: TGTGCCAGCTCCTCGGACTGGGGGCAGTACGAGCAGTACTTC

D: TRBD1
size: .
V: TRBV28
J: TRBJ1-4
CDR3: CASSSPQGATNEKLFF
DNA: TGTGCCAGCAGTTCTCCACAGGGGGCAACTAATGAAAAACTGTTTTTT

D: .
size: .
V: TRBV29-1
J: TRBJ1-2
CDR3: CSVAGADYGYTF
DNA: TGCAGCGTTGCAGGGGCGGACTATGGCTACACCTTC

D: .
size: .
V: TRBV6-1
J: TRBJ2-1
CDR3: CASSESYPHNEQFF
DNA: TGTGCCAGCAGTGAGAGTTATCCACACAATGAGCAGTTCTTC

D: TRBD1
size: .
V: TRBV19
J: TRBJ2-5
CDR3: CASSGEGQGARRETQYF
DNA: TGTGCCAGTAGTGGCGAGGGACAGGGGGCGCGGAGAGAGACCCAGTACTTC

D: .
size: .
V: TRBV6-5
J: TRBJ2-1
CDR3: CASGWAPRDEQFF
DNA: TGTGCCAGCGGCTGGGCCCCGAGGGATGAGCAGTTCTTC

D: .
size: .
V: TRBV7-2
J: TRBJ1-2
CDR3: CASALESSYGYTF
DNA: TGTGCCAGCGCGTTAGAGAGTAGCTATGGCTACACCTTC

D: TRBD1
size: .
V: TRBV27
J: TRBJ1-1
CDR3: CASSFGDRVTEAFF
DNA: TGTGCCAGCAGTTTTGGGGACAGGGTTACTGAAGCTTTCTTT

D: .
size: .
V: TRBV28
J: TRBJ2-3
CDR3: CASSFELSQDTQYF
DNA: TGTGCCAGCAGTTTCGAGCTATCCCAAGATACGCAGTATTTT

D: TRBD2
size: once
V: TRBV6-4
J: TRBJ2-2
CDR3: CASRTTSGPTGELFF
DNA: TGTGCCAGCCGAACGACTAGCGGGCCAACCGGGGAGCTGTTTTTT

D: .
size: .
V: TRBV18
J: TRBJ1-4
CDR3: CASSRGGRGANEKLFF
DNA: TGTGCCAGCTCACGAGGGGGAAGGGGTGCCAATGAAAAACTGTTTTTT

D: .
size: .
V: TRBV4-1
J: TRBJ1-5
CDR3: CASSQEVGQSNQPQHF
DNA: TGCGCCAGCAGCCAAGAAGTGGGCCAGAGCAATCAGCCCCAGCATTTT

D: TRBD2
size: .
V: TRBV28
J: TRBJ2-2
CDR3: CASAGVAGELFF
DNA: TGTGCCAGCGCGGGAGTGGCCGGGGAGCTGTTTTTT

D: .
size: .
V: TRBV29-1
J: TRBJ2-1
CDR3: CSVERAGLQFF
DNA: TGCAGCGTTGAAAGAGCCGGGTTGCAGTTCTTC

D: .
size: .
V: TRBV28
J: TRBJ1-4
CDR3: CASRWRGDEKLFF
DNA: TGTGCCAGCAGATGGCGGGGGGATGAAAAACTGTTTTTT

D: .
size: .
V: TRBV10-3
J: TRBJ1-4
CDR3: CAISESETGLDREKLFF
DNA: TGTGCCATCAGTGAGTCTGAAACGGGGTTAGATCGTGAAAAACTGTTTTTT

D: TRBD2
size: .
V: TRBV4-1
J: TRBJ2-2
CDR3: CASSPELADRGELFF
DNA: TGCGCCAGCTCCCCGGAGCTAGCGGACCGTGGGGAGCTGTTTTTT

D: .
size: .
V: TRBV6-5
J: TRBJ1-1
CDR3: CASSFFRRGGTEAFF
DNA: TGTGCCAGCAGTTTCTTTCGGCGGGGAGGCACTGAAGCTTTCTTT

D: .
size: .
V: TRBV10-1
J: TRBJ2-6
CDR3: CVRAGCGGGANVLTF
DNA: TGCGTCCGGGCAGGGTGTGGTGGGGGGGCCAACGTCCTGACTTTC

D: .
size: once
V: TRBV28
J: TRBJ1-3
CDR3: CASAGEAGNTIYF
DNA: TGTGCCAGCGCAGGGGAAGCTGGAAACACCATATATTTT

D: .
size: .
V: TRBV27
J: TRBJ1-1
CDR3: CASSWGPQTEAFF
DNA: TGTGCCAGCAGCTGGGGCCCGCAAACTGAAGCTTTCTTT

D: TRBD2
size: once
V: TRBV5-1
J: TRBJ2-1
CDR3: CASSFQAGGPYNEQFF
DNA: TGCGCCAGCAGCTTTCAAGCGGGGGGCCCATACAATGAGCAGTTCTTC

D: .
size: .
V: TRBV19
J: TRBJ2-1
CDR3: CASTYLGAAFF
DNA: TGTGCCAGTACCTATCTGGGGGCTGCGTTCTTC

D: TRBD2
size: .
V: TRBV7-2
J: TRBJ2-7
CDR3: CASSLASGSAYEQYF
DNA: TGTGCCAGCAGCTTAGCTAGCGGGAGTGCCTACGAGCAGTACTTC

D: TRBD1
size: .
V: TRBV4-1
J: TRBJ1-2
CDR3: CASSRKTGGSLGYGYTF
DNA: TGCGCCAGCAGCCGAAAGACAGGGGGGTCTTTGGGCTATGGCTACACCTTC

D: TRBD1
size: .
V: TRBV25-1
J: TRBJ1-4
CDR3: CASSEMRGQLFF
DNA: TGTGCCAGCAGTGAAATGAGGGGGCAGCTGTTTTTT

D: TRBD2
size: .
V: TRBV15
J: TRBJ2-1
CDR3: CATSREAGAPSSYNEQFF
DNA: TGTGCCACCAGCAGAGAAGCGGGAGCACCGAGCTCCTACAATGAGCAGTTCTTC

D: .
size: .
V: TRBV25-1
J: TRBJ1-1
CDR3: CASKVRGSDTEAFF
DNA: TGTGCCAGCAAGGTCAGGGGAAGTGATACTGAAGCTTTCTTT

D: TRBD2
size: .
V: TRBV4-1
J: TRBJ2-5
CDR3: CASSPLGAGGGETQYF
DNA: TGCGCCAGCAGCCCCCTAGGGGCGGGAGGGGGAGAGACCCAGTACTTC

D: .
size: few
V: TRBV9
J: TRBJ2-1
CDR3: CASSVAGESYNEQFF
DNA: TGTGCCAGCAGCGTAGCGGGGGAGTCCTACAATGAGCAGTTCTTC

D: .
size: .
V: TRBV6-5
J: TRBJ2-1
CDR3: CASSYRDEQFF
DNA: TGTGCCAGCAGTTACCGGGATGAGCAGTTCTTC

D: .
size: once
V: TRBV19
J: TRBJ1-5
CDR3: CASSTPPSGYSNQPQHF
DNA: TGTGCCAGTAGTACCCCCCCCTCAGGTTATAGCAATCAGCCCCAGCATTTT

D: .
size: .
V: TRBV2
J: TRBJ1-4
CDR3: CASSWTDEKLFF
DNA: TGTGCCAGCAGCTGGACTGACGAAAAACTGTTTTTT

D: .
size: .
V: TRBV11-2
J: TRBJ1-5
CDR3: CASSLRRGTGNQPQHF
DNA: TGTGCCAGCAGCTTAAGGCGGGGAACTGGCAATCAGCCCCAGCATTTT

D: .
size: .
V: TRBV6-4
J: TRBJ1-1
CDR3: CASSWQANTEAFF
DNA: TGTGCCAGCAGCTGGCAGGCTAACACTGAAGCTTTCTTT

D: .
size: few
V: TRBV5-4
J: TRBJ1-1
CDR3: CASSLSVGTVWTEAFF
DNA: TGTGCCAGCAGCTTGTCGGTGGGGACTGTATGGACTGAAGCTTTCTTT

D: .
size: .
V: TRBV29-1
J: TRBJ1-2
CDR3: CSDGGAYGYTF
DNA: TGCAGCGACGGAGGGGCCTATGGCTACACCTTC